The clone carrying this T cell receptor (beta chain) appeared once. Its antigen is not known. The data are from a study of T cell repertoires in cytomegalovirus infection. For the study at large: Public TCR beta signatures were indicative of both CMV infection and a matching HLA type.

TCRdb re-called the reads through MiXCR, storing one row per CDR3 protein. The table shows 200,000 or so distinct CDR3 sequences, with about 28% occurring only once. The CDR3 is 12 amino acids. In germline, CDR1 is SGHTA, CDR2 FQGNSA. V was clipped by 5 bases and J by 9 bases, with 11 bases between them. Study findings and constraints: People with CMV and the relevant HLA were identified by cumulative public TCR beta family frequency. Dominating the ex vivo response were TCR beta clonotypes that were CMV-specific and HLA-C-restricted.

The chain couples TRBV7-2 to TRBJ1-5; D gene uncertain. Material for sequencing was PBMCs. This receptor was identified in a human donor in good health (CMV status not recorded). Some clones in this sample may be carry-over from other donors' samples. This CDR3 reads CASSAQNLPQHF. CDR3 in DNA: TGTGCCAGCAGCGCACAGAATTTGCCCCAGCATTTT.